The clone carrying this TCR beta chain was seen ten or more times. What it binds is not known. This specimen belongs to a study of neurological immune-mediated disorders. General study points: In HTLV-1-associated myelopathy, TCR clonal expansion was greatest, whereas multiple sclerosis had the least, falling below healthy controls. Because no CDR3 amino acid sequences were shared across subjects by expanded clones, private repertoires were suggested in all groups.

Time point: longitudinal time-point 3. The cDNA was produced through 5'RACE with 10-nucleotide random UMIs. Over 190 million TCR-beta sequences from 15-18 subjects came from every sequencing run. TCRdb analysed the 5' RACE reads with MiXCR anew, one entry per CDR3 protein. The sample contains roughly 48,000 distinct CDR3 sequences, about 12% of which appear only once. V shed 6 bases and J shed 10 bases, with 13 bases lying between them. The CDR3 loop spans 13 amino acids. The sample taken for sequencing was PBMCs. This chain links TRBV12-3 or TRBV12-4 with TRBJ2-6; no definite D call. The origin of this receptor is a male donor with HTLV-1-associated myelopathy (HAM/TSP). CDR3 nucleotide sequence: TGTGCCAGCAGCCGGCCTGGTGGGAACGTCCTGACTTTC. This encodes CASSRPGGNVLTF.